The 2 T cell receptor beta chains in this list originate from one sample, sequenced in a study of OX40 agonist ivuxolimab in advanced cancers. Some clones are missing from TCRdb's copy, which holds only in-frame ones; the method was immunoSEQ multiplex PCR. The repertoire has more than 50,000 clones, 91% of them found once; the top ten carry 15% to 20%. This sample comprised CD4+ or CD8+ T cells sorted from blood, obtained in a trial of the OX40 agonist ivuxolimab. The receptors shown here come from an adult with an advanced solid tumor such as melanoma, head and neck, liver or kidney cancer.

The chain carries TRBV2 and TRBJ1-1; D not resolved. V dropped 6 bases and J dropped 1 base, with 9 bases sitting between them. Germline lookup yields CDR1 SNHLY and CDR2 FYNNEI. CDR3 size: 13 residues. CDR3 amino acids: CASRDTANTEAFF. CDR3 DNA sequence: TGTGCCAGCAGAGATACAGCGAACACTGAAGCTTTCTTT.

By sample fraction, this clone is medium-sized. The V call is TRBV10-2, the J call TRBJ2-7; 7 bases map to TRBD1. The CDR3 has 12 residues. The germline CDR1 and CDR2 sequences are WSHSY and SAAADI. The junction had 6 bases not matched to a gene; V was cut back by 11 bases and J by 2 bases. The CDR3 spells CAVRTGPYEQYF. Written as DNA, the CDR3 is TGCGCCGTTCGGACAGGTCCCTACGAGCAGTACTTC.